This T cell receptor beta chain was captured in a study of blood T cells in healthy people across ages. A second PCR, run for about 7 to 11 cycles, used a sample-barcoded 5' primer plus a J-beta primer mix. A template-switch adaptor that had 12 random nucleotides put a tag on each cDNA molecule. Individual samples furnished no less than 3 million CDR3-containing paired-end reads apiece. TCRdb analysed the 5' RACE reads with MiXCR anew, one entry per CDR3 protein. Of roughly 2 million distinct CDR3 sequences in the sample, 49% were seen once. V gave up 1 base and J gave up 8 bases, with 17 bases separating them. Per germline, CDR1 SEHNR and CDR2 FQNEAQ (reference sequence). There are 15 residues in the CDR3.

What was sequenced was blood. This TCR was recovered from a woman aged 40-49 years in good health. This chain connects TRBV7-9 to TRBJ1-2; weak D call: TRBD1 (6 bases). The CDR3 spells CASSLVGQSTGGYTF. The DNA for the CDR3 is TGTGCCAGCAGCTTAGTCGGACAGTCGACGGGGGGCTACACCTTC.